Shown below are 18 T cell receptor beta chains from a single sample sequenced in a study of blood T cell repertoires in COVID-19. The protocol was immunoSEQ multiplex PCR, while the TCRdb copy is restricted to in-frame clones and leaves out a portion. The sample lists over 150,000 clones, 84% occurring once. The sequenced sample was peripheral blood. Source of these receptors: a young man with active or convalescent COVID-19.

This clone was counted between two and nine times. The chain uses TRBV30 and TRBJ1-6; 7 bases match TRBD1. CDR3 size: 15 residues. Germline values: CDR1 GTSNPN, CDR2 SVGIG (reference sequence). Losses at the gene ends were 0 bases for V and 8 bases for J; bases not matched to a gene: 7. CDR3 nucleotides: TGTGCCTGGAGTGTACTGACAGGGACGGATTCACCCCTCCACTTT. This gives the protein CAWSVLTGTDSPLHF.

The table lists this clone with a count of one. The chain employs TRBV13 and TRBJ1-5; TRBD1 is a possible D gene (5 bases). Trimming stripped 0 bases from V and 6 bases from J, with 9 bases between. CDR1 and CDR2 from the germline V gene are PRHDT and FYEKMQ (reference sequence). This CDR3 spans 14 amino acids. The chain's CDR3 is CASSLGPGGQPQHF. In DNA, the CDR3 is TGTGCCAGCAGCTTAGGCCCGGGGGGTCAGCCCCAGCATTTT.

This clone was found once. The chain uses TRBV19 and TRBJ2-7; TRBD1 matches at 8 bases. This CDR3 region has 15 residues. Germline V gives CDR1 LNHDA, CDR2 SQIVND (reference sequence). With 3 bases clipped from V and 5 bases from J, the junction kept 9 bases outside the gene matches. The DNA of the CDR3 is TGTGCCAGTAGTATCCAGTGGACAGGGCCTAACGAGCAGTACTTC. Its translation is CASSIQWTGPNEQYF.

This clone was seen once. This sequence joins TRBV20-1 and TRBJ1-2; no clear D gene. The CDR3 contains 11 residues. Germline V gives CDR1 DFQATT, CDR2 SNEGSKA (reference sequence). Deletions cut 5 bases from V and 4 bases from J, with 8 bases between. The CDR3 DNA sequence: TGCAGTGCTTATATTCGCTATGGCTACACCTTC. Protein product: CSAYIRYGYTF.

The rearrangement joins TRBV18 to TRBJ1-1, with 7 bases fitting TRBD1. Germline CDR1 is KGHSH and CDR2 is LQKENI. The CDR3 extends over 14 amino acids. The ends lost 3 bases at V and 3 bases at J; junction bases unmatched: 4. The CDR3 region has the DNA TGTGCCAGCTCACCTAACACAGGGGACACTGAAGCTTTCTTT. Residues: CASSPNTGDTEAFF.

The gene calls are TRBV9 and TRBJ2-1; 9 nucleotides agree with TRBD2. With 4 bases clipped from V and 6 bases from J, the junction kept 5 bases outside the gene matches. Germline-derived CDR1 and CDR2 are SGDLS and YYNGEE. The CDR3 has 14 amino acids. CDR3 in amino acids: CASSSGLASNEQFF. The CDR3 coding sequence is TGTGCCAGCAGCTCAGGACTAGCGAGCAATGAGCAGTTCTTC. Supplemented by reference TRBV9 and TRBJ2-1, the full variable domain reads DSGVTQTPKHLITATGQRVTLRCSPRSGDLSVYWYQQSLDQGLQFLIQYYNGEERAKGNILERFSAQQFPDLHSELNLSSLELGDSALYFCASSSGLASNEQFFGPGTRLTVL.

The J gene is TRBJ2-4, the V gene TRBV6-2 or TRBV6-3; TRBD1 matches at 7 bases. Germline loops: CDR1 MNHEY, CDR2 SVGEGT. The V and J ends lost 2 bases and 0 bases, in that order; junction bases with no gene match: 4. The CDR3 totals 16 residues. CDR3 sequence reads: CASSYGTDLAKNIQYF. CDR3 sequence (DNA): TGTGCCAGCAGTTACGGGACAGACTTAGCCAAAAACATTCAGTACTTC.

The chain employs TRBV5-4 and TRBJ2-7, with a tentative D call TRBD2 (6 bases). The CDR3 loop spans 15 amino acids. Germline V gene data show CDR1 as SGHNT and CDR2 as YYREEE (reference sequence). The germline V and J ends were trimmed by 1 base and 6 bases, with 17 bases remaining between them. The CDR3 bases are TGTGCCAGCAGCTTGTTTGGACCAGGCGGGGCCGAGCAGTACTTC. It yields the protein CASSLFGPGGAEQYF.

This clone occurred a few times. V is TRBV30 and J is TRBJ1-4; D remains ambiguous. This CDR3 comprises 14 residues. With 6 bases removed from V and 0 bases from J, the gap between germline ends came to 11 bases. Germline-derived CDR1 and CDR2 are GTSNPN and SVGIG (reference sequence). The CDR3 coding sequence is TGTGCCTGTATCCAGGTTGCAACTAATGAAAAACTGTTTTTT. Protein: CACIQVATNEKLFF.

The chain links TRBV7-9 to TRBJ2-2, with TRBD1 identical over 10 bases. Trimming cost V 3 bases and J 6 bases; bases outside gene matches: 10. CDR1 and CDR2 from the germline V gene are SEHNR and FQNEAQ (reference sequence). The CDR3 covers 17 residues. CDR3 region: CASSFPRTGGSAGELFF. The CDR3 DNA is TGTGCCAGCAGCTTTCCTAGGACAGGGGGTTCCGCCGGGGAGCTGTTTTTT.

This clone occurred once. The gene calls are TRBV5-1 and TRBJ2-5; 7 positions match TRBD2. After removal of 3 bases from V and 2 bases from J, the junction contained 7 bases not matched to a gene. The germline V gene encodes CDR1 SGHRS and CDR2 YFSETQ. CDR3 length equals 15 residues. The CDR3 loop is CASSSPMGGQETQYF. In DNA, the CDR3 is TGCGCCAGCAGCTCCCCGATGGGGGGGCAAGAGACCCAGTACTTC.

The CDR3 DNA sequence: TGTGCCAGCGCGAGCGTGGGGACAGGGGATTCACCCCTCCACTTT. It is translated as CASASVGTGDSPLHF. The chain carries TRBV6-5 and TRBJ1-6; 10 bases fit TRBD1. Germline CDR1 reads MNHEY; CDR2 reads SVGAGI. This CDR3 is 15 amino acids long. V lost 8 bases and J lost 8; bases outside the gene matches: 9.

V usage is TRBV6-5 and J usage is TRBJ1-1; the D is unclear. Between the trimmed V and J ends, which lost 5 bases and 1 base, there was a span of 14 bases. CDR1 and CDR2 (germline): MNHEY, SVGAGI. The CDR3 sequence is 15 residues long. The CDR3 spells CASSPVSRANTEAFF. The CDR3, as DNA: TGTGCCAGCAGTCCGGTTTCGAGGGCGAACACTGAAGCTTTCTTT.

A few counts support this clone. This chain uses TRBV5-1 with TRBJ1-2; perhaps TRBD1 as D (5 bases). There are 14 residues in the CDR3. Per germline, CDR1 SGHRS and CDR2 YFSETQ. Trimming removed 7 bases from V and 0 bases from J, with 13 bases in between. The CDR3 loop is CASSRRDSNYGYTF. CDR3 nucleotides: TGCGCCAGCTCCCGCAGGGACTCTAACTATGGCTACACCTTC.

The chain links TRBV7-8 to TRBJ2-6; the D gene is possibly TRBD1 (5 bases). The CDR3 loop spans 17 amino acids. Germline V gives CDR1 SGHVS, CDR2 FQNEAQ. V was clipped by 2 bases and J by 1 base, with 12 bases between them. This CDR3 is CASSLQGLLSGANVLTF. The CDR3 bases are TGTGCCAGCAGCTTACAGGGTCTACTATCTGGGGCCAACGTCCTGACTTTC.

The chain is built from TRBV4-3 and TRBJ2-1; 7 nucleotides line up with TRBD2. CDR3 length equals 15 residues. J was trimmed by 6 bases and V by 0 bases; bases with no gene match: 5. The V gene's germline CDR1 is LGHNA and CDR2 YSLEER. The CDR3 loop reads CASSQDPSSGNEQFF. The CDR3 coding sequence is TGCGCCAGCAGCCAAGATCCTTCTAGCGGCAATGAGCAGTTCTTC.

This clone was detected a few times. The chain employs TRBV7-2 and TRBJ2-3; TRBD2 agrees at 7 bases. Germline CDR1 reads SGHTA; CDR2 reads FQGNSA. CDR3 length: 14 amino acids. After removal of 4 bases from V and 4 bases from J, the junction contained 5 bases not matched to a gene. Here the CDR3 DNA reads TGTGCCAGCAGCTCCCCCGCGGGGGCAGATACGCAGTATTTT. This gives the protein CASSSPAGADTQYF. Full variable domain (missing parts from reference TRBV7-2 and TRBJ2-3): GAGVSQSPSNKVTEKGKDVELRCDPISGHTALYWYRQSLGQGLEFLIYFQGNSAPDKSGLPSDRFSAERTGGSVSTLTIQRTQQEDSAVYLCASSSPAGADTQYFGPGTRLTVL.

V gene TRBV7-9 combines with J gene TRBJ1-2; maybe TRBD1 (6 bases). Trimming removed 5 bases at V and 7 bases at J, with 20 bases between. The germline V gene encodes CDR1 SEHNR and CDR2 FQNEAQ (reference sequence). The CDR3 is made up of 15 amino acids. CDR3 DNA: TGTGCCAGCAGCCGGGGACCCACAGGGCGGGCTGGCTACACCTTC. It specifies CASSRGPTGRAGYTF.